One and the same sample provided the 32 T cell receptor beta chains below, sequenced in a study of blood T cell repertoires in COVID-19. Clones were sequenced by immunoSEQ multiplex PCR, and TCRdb holds only the in-frame ones, with some missing. The sample holds about 240,000 clones; 86% are singletons and the top ten take 2.5% to 3.5%. Sequencing used PBMCs or T cells enriched from blood (not recorded which). The source of these receptors is a woman aged 40 to 49 with acute COVID-19.

The rearrangement joins TRBV4-2 to TRBJ2-2; 7 bases are shared with TRBD2. The CDR3 contains 15 residues. CDR1 and CDR2 (germline): LGHNA, YNFKEQ. After removal of 4 bases from V and 6 bases from J, the junction contained 8 bases not matched to a gene. CDR3 bases: TGTGCCAGCAGCCTATGGGCGGGGGTCCCCGGGGAGCTGTTTTTT. It is translated as CASSLWAGVPGELFF.

In this sample, this clone turned up once. The J gene is TRBJ1-1, the V gene TRBV13, with D perhaps TRBD1 (5 bases). Germline CDR1 and CDR2: PRHDT and FYEKMQ (reference sequence). CDR3 size: 13 residues. The V end was cut by 4 bases, the J end by 1 base, with 7 bases between. CDR3 coding DNA: TGTGCCAGCAGCTCACAGGAGAACACTGAAGCTTTCTTT. Protein sequence: CASSSQENTEAFF.

The gene calls are TRBV7-2 and TRBJ2-7; possibly TRBD1 for D (8 bases). Trimming stripped 5 bases from V and 3 bases from J, with 20 bases between. Looked up from germline, CDR1 is SGHTA and CDR2 is FQGNSA. The CDR3 length is 16 residues. In nucleotides, the CDR3 is TGTGCCAGCAGCACCAGGACAGGGAGGGGGTACTACGAGCAGTACTTC. Its translation: CASSTRTGRGYYEQYF.

The genes are TRBV6-5 and TRBJ2-7, with TRBD1 identical over 10 bases. Germline lookup yields CDR1 MNHEY and CDR2 SVGAGI. Trimming took 5 bases from V and 6 from J; bases not matched to a gene: 10. The CDR3 spans 15 residues. CDR3 DNA sequence: TGTGCCAGCAGTCCTTTTACCGGGACAGGGGCCGAGCAGTACTTC. Its protein product is CASSPFTGTGAEQYF.

This chain connects TRBV10-1 to TRBJ2-5; no definite D call. The V end lost 3 bases, the J end lost 7 bases, and 12 bases lay between the germline ends. The CDR3 spans 13 residues. Per the germline V gene, CDR1 is WNHNN and CDR2 is SYGVQD (reference sequence). Here the CDR3 DNA reads TGCGCCAGCAGTGAAACTGGAAGAGGGACCCAGTACTTC. Its translation: CASSETGRGTQYF.

The rearrangement links TRBV2 to TRBJ1-1; the D gene is possibly TRBD1 (6 bases). This CDR3 is 11 amino acids long. Germline lookup yields CDR1 SNHLY and CDR2 FYNNEI. V was cut by 8 bases and J by 4 bases, with 8 bases left in between. The CDR3 nucleotides are TGTGCCAGCGAACAGGGCACTGAAGCTTTCTTT. Amino acid sequence: CASEQGTEAFF.

This clone was detected once. The chain carries TRBV11-3 and TRBJ2-3; D call uncertain. Trimming cost V 0 bases and J 5 bases, with 6 bases left between them. Germline V gene sequence: CDR1 SGHNT, CDR2 YENEEA. This CDR3 region has 13 residues. For the CDR3, the DNA is TGTGCCAGCAGCTTAGATCTACGAGATACGCAGTATTTT. Its protein product is CASSLDLRDTQYF.

The chain has TRBV5-1 and TRBJ2-1; 9 nucleotides align to TRBD1. J gave up 2 bases and V 2 bases, and 2 bases lay outside the gene matches. Germline CDR1 and CDR2: SGHRS and YFSETQ. The CDR3 is 15 amino acids. The DNA of the CDR3 is TGCGCCAGCAGCTTCGGGGACAGGGCCTACAATGAGCAGTTCTTC. Its protein is CASSFGDRAYNEQFF. The whole variable domain, remainder taken from reference TRBV5-1 and TRBJ2-1, is KAGVTQTPRYLIKTRGQQVTLSCSPISGHRSVSWYQQTPGQGLQFLFEYFSETQRNKGNFPGRFSGRQFSNSRSEMNVSTLELGDSALYLCASSFGDRAYNEQFFGPGTRLTVL.

This chain links TRBV13 with TRBJ2-1, with 7 bases aligning to TRBD2. CDR1 is PRHDT and CDR2 is FYEKMQ in the germline V gene (reference sequence). J gave up 5 bases and V 5 bases, and 6 bases lay outside the gene matches. The CDR3 has 14 residues. Here the CDR3 DNA reads TGTGCCAGCAGCCCGACTAGCATAGACAATGAGCAGTTCTTC. Protein sequence: CASSPTSIDNEQFF.

This chain joins TRBV2 and TRBJ1-1; no reliable D call. Trimming removed 4 bases at V and 1 base at J, with 10 bases between. This CDR3 is built from 14 residues. Germline V lookup: CDR1 SNHLY, CDR2 FYNNEI. The CDR3 here is CASSVGGSNTEAFF. In DNA form, the CDR3 reads TGTGCCAGCAGTGTTGGAGGGTCGAACACTGAAGCTTTCTTT.

The V gene is TRBV27, the J gene TRBJ1-1; 7 bases fit TRBD1. After removal of 4 bases from V and 0 bases from J, the junction contained 2 bases not matched to a gene. Germline loops: CDR1 MNHEY, CDR2 SMNVEV (reference sequence). This CDR3 has 14 amino acids. The CDR3: CASSSDRVNTEAFF. The CDR3 DNA is TGTGCCAGCAGTTCAGACAGGGTGAACACTGAAGCTTTCTTT.

This chain joins TRBV2 and TRBJ1-1; maybe TRBD1 (5 bases). The CDR3 has 14 residues. V lost 6 bases and J lost 0, with 11 bases in between. Germline CDR1 reads SNHLY; CDR2 reads FYNNEI. The CDR3 sequence is CASSPRGVNTEAFF. The CDR3 bases are TGTGCCAGCAGCCCCCGGGGGGTGAACACTGAAGCTTTCTTT. The whole variable domain, remainder taken from reference TRBV2 and TRBJ1-1, is EPEVTQTPSHQVTQMGQEVILRCVPISNHLYFYWYRQILGQKVEFLVSFYNNEISEKSEIFDDQFSVERPDGSNFTLKIRSTKLEDSAMYFCASSPRGVNTEAFFGQGTRLTVV.

The chain is built from TRBV6-1 and TRBJ1-6; D is perhaps TRBD1 (6 bases). The germline gives CDR1 MNHNS, CDR2 SASEGT. The CDR3 contains 14 residues. Trimming took 3 bases from V and 5 from J, leaving 8 bases between them. The CDR3 DNA sequence: TGTGCCAGCAGTGAGGGGGCTCATAATTCACCCCTCCACTTT. As protein: CASSEGAHNSPLHF.

This clone came up once. The V gene is TRBV5-1, the J gene TRBJ2-7; D is undetermined. The CDR3 has 14 amino acids. The germline CDR1 and CDR2 sequences are SGHRS and YFSETQ. The germline V and J ends were trimmed by 0 bases and 2 bases, with 9 bases remaining between them. This CDR3 is CASSLAGDTYEQYF. CDR3 DNA: TGCGCCAGCAGCTTGGCAGGCGACACCTACGAGCAGTACTTC.

The rearrangement uses TRBV24-1 and TRBJ2-1; D gene unclear. V lost 3 bases and J lost 9, with 14 bases in between. Germline CDR1 reads KGHDR; CDR2 reads SFDVKD. CDR3 size: 14 residues. The CDR3 loop is CATSDRPSSAEQFF. CDR3 nucleotides: TGTGCCACCAGTGATCGACCTTCTAGTGCTGAGCAGTTCTTC.

The V gene is TRBV29-1, the J gene TRBJ2-4; D gene uncertain. The CDR3 spans 13 residues. Trimming stripped 0 bases from V and 1 base from J, with 4 bases between. The germline gives CDR1 SQVTM, CDR2 ANQGSEA. CDR3 sequence: CSVEDPAKNIQYF. CDR3 coding DNA: TGCAGCGTTGAAGACCCGGCCAAAAACATTCAGTACTTC.

The genes are TRBV5-1 and TRBJ2-7; the D gene is possibly TRBD1 (7 bases). This CDR3 comprises 15 residues. Per germline, CDR1 SGHRS and CDR2 YFSETQ. The V and J ends lost 0 bases and 2 bases respectively, with 12 bases between them. The CDR3 coding sequence is TGCGCCAGCAGCTTGGGGAGGGGGCATACCTACGAGCAGTACTTC. Its translation is CASSLGRGHTYEQYF.

This CDR3 reads CASSSRSGDEKLFF. Here the CDR3 DNA reads TGTGCCAGCAGCTCGAGATCGGGGGATGAAAAACTGTTTTTT. The V gene is TRBV2, the J gene TRBJ1-4; a possible D gene is TRBD1 (5 bases). Trimming shortened V by 6 bases and J by 6 bases, and 14 bases separated the two germline ends. This CDR3 has 14 amino acids. Germline CDR1 and CDR2: SNHLY and FYNNEI.

The CDR3 DNA reads TGCAGCGCCGGGACAGTCTACGAGCAGTACTTC. Translated: CSAGTVYEQYF. This chain links TRBV20-1 with TRBJ2-7, with TRBD1 matching over 7 bases. The CDR3 runs 11 residues. Germline CDR1 is DFQATT and CDR2 is SNEGSKA (reference sequence).

The chain recombines TRBV27 with TRBJ2-1; 9 nucleotides align to TRBD2. The V segment lost 1 base and the J segment 10 bases; nucleotides outside the gene matches: 14. The CDR3 spans 17 residues. Germline V gene data show CDR1 as MNHEY and CDR2 as SMNVEV (reference sequence). CDR3 in DNA: TGTGCCAGCAGTTTATTATCGGCGGGAGGGAAGAGGAGCGAGCAGTTCTTC. As protein: CASSLLSAGGKRSEQFF.

The chain joins TRBV30 to TRBJ2-7, with 9 nucleotides matching TRBD2. The J segment lost 3 bases and the V segment lost 1 base, leaving 4 bases of the junction unmatched. The germline V gene encodes CDR1 GTSNPN and CDR2 SVGIG (reference sequence). The CDR3 totals 14 residues. The CDR3 is CAWSGGREIYEQYF. The CDR3 DNA sequence: TGTGCCTGGAGTGGCGGGAGGGAGATCTACGAGCAGTACTTC. The entire variable domain, with the rest obtained from reference TRBV30 and TRBJ2-7, is as follows: SQTIHQWPATLVQPVGSPLSLECTVEGTSNPNLYWYRQAAGRGLQLLFYSVGIGQISSEVPQNLSASRPQDRQFILSSKKLLLSDSGFYLCAWSGGREIYEQYFGPGTRLTVT.

The chain couples TRBV5-6 to TRBJ1-2, with D maybe TRBD1 (5 bases). The V end lost 3 bases, the J end lost 2 bases, and 20 bases lay between the germline ends. The CDR3 is made up of 17 amino acids. Germline V gene sequence: CDR1 SGHDT, CDR2 YYEEEE. Written as DNA, the CDR3 is TGTGCCAGCAGCTCTCTTTCTCGCACGGCAGGGAACTATGGCTACACCTTC. It specifies CASSSLSRTAGNYGYTF.

The chain has TRBV5-1 and TRBJ2-1; D might be TRBD2 (6 bases). Germline CDR1 and CDR2: SGHRS and YFSETQ. This CDR3 region has 13 residues. Trimming shortened V by 7 bases and J by 5 bases, and 13 bases separated the two germline ends. The CDR3 sequence is CASQLAIDNEQFF. The CDR3 DNA sequence: TGCGCCAGCCAACTAGCCATCGACAATGAGCAGTTCTTC.

The chain carries TRBV19 and TRBJ2-1; 7 nucleotides align to TRBD1. V trimming: 7 bases; J trimming: 4 bases; junction bases outside the gene matches: 10. CDR1 LNHDA and CDR2 SQIVND come from the germline V gene (reference sequence). This CDR3 region has 15 residues. The CDR3 DNA reads TGTGCCAGTACCCCGACAGGGCTGGCATACAATGAGCAGTTCTTC. Translating it yields CASTPTGLAYNEQFF.

Only one count was recorded for this clone. This specimen includes other DNA sequences encoding the same CDR3. V is TRBV7-9 and J is TRBJ1-4; tentative D call: TRBD1 (5 bases). Germline CDR1 SEHNR, CDR2 FQNEAQ (reference sequence). Trimming removed 1 base from V and 8 bases from J, with 11 bases in between. This CDR3 is built from 14 residues. As DNA, the CDR3 is TGTGCCAGCAGCTTAGTTCAGGGAGGAGAAAAACTGTTTTTT. Protein sequence: CASSLVQGGEKLFF.

J is TRBJ1-2 and V is TRBV2; 7 positions agree with TRBD1. Looked up from germline, CDR1 is SNHLY and CDR2 is FYNNEI. V shed 6 bases, J shed 8 bases, and the junction held 9 bases outside the gene matches. The CDR3 sequence is 13 residues long. For the CDR3, the DNA is TGTGCCAGCAGCAGACAGGGCTCCTTCGGCTACACCTTC. Translated, it gives CASSRQGSFGYTF.

The genes are TRBV19 and TRBJ2-7; the match to TRBD2 covers 13 bases. Germline assignment: CDR1 LNHDA and CDR2 SQIVND (reference sequence). Germline trimming cut 7 bases from V and 7 bases from J; bases unmatched to any gene: 4. CDR3 length equals 13 residues. CDR3 in DNA: TGTGCCAGTACCGGACTAGCGGGAGAGGAGCAGTACTTC. Its protein product is CASTGLAGEEQYF.

This rearrangement joins TRBV11-3 to TRBJ2-2; D ambiguous. Trimming removed 5 bases from V and 2 bases from J, with 18 bases in between. Germline assignment: CDR1 SGHNT and CDR2 YENEEA. This CDR3 spans 17 amino acids. The CDR3 loop is CASSIGVNRVNTGELFF. The CDR3 DNA is TGTGCCAGCAGCATAGGAGTAAATCGGGTCAACACCGGGGAGCTGTTTTTT.

This clone was observed a single time. V and J are TRBV5-5 and TRBJ2-6; D gene unclear. CDR3 length equals 14 residues. V lost 0 bases and J lost 5, with 6 bases in between. CDR1 SGHKS and CDR2 YYEKEE come from the germline V gene (reference sequence). This CDR3 reads CASSLGLRANVLTF. CDR3 coding DNA: TGTGCCAGCAGCTTGGGCCTAAGGGCCAACGTCCTGACTTTC.

The chain joins TRBV27 to TRBJ1-1; D is perhaps TRBD1 (6 bases). This CDR3 is built from 16 residues. Germline V lookup: CDR1 MNHEY, CDR2 SMNVEV (reference sequence). The V end was cut by 4 bases, the J end by 3 bases, with 18 bases between. As DNA, the CDR3 is TGTGCCAGCAGTTCTTTGACTACAAGGGGGTACACTGAAGCTTTCTTT. Translation: CASSSLTTRGYTEAFF.

This clone was seen a few times. CDR3 nucleotide sequence: TGTGCCAGCAGAACCGGGACAGAGCAGTACTTC. This gives the protein CASRTGTEQYF. This chain connects TRBV2 to TRBJ2-7; tentative D call: TRBD1 (6 bases). The length of the CDR3 is 11 residues. V was cut by 6 bases and J by 7 bases, with 10 bases left in between. The germline gives CDR1 SNHLY, CDR2 FYNNEI. Full variable domain (remainder filled in from reference TRBV2 and TRBJ2-7): EPEVTQTPSHQVTQMGQEVILRCVPISNHLYFYWYRQILGQKVEFLVSFYNNEISEKSEIFDDQFSVERPDGSNFTLKIRSTKLEDSAMYFCASRTGTEQYFGPGTRLTVT.

The V call is TRBV6-5, the J call TRBJ1-5, with TRBD1 matching over 9 bases. This CDR3 comprises 15 residues. V shed 7 bases, J shed 6 bases, and the junction held 10 bases outside the gene matches. CDR1 is MNHEY, CDR2 SVGAGI, per germline. CDR3 DNA: TGTGCCAGCAAGAGTGGGACAGGGATAGGTCAGCCCCAGCATTTT. It specifies CASKSGTGIGQPQHF.